This T cell receptor beta chain was documented in a study of shared clonotypes between healthy human individuals. About the study: The donor group consisted of a couple of women and three men, aged 18 to 49.

The CDR3 loop spans 16 amino acids. The V and J ends lost 5 bases and 0 bases respectively, with 16 bases between them. Germline CDR1 is MDHEN and CDR2 is SYDVKM. Samples underwent the assay at deep level. Using immunoSEQ multiplex PCR, the repertoire was profiled, and TCRdb retains in-frame clones only, with some absent. This table has over a million clones, about 98.5% appearing once. The TCR was taken from a man younger than 45 in good health. Material for sequencing was naive CD4+ T cells sorted from blood. The sample's subset: CD45RA+ positively selected. The J gene is TRBJ1-1, the V gene TRBV28; D unclear. The CDR3 loop reads CASSPAWFQLNTEAFF. DNA of the CDR3: TGTGCCAGCAGTCCCGCATGGTTTCAGTTGAACACTGAAGCTTTCTTT.